The 8 T cell receptor beta chains given below trace back to one sample, sequenced in a study of blood T cell repertoires in COVID-19. Repertoires were generated with immunoSEQ multiplex PCR, while TCRdb's copy carries only in-frame clones and drops some. The repertoire holds around 190,000 clones, with roughly 84% as singletons. Sequencing was carried out using PBMCs or T cells enriched from blood (not recorded which). The receptors shown here come from a woman aged 25 to 45 who had been exposed to COVID-19.

The rearrangement uses TRBV7-3 and TRBJ2-3, with 12 bases aligning to TRBD2. CDR3 length: 15 amino acids. CDR1 is SGHTA and CDR2 is FQGTGA in the germline V gene. The J segment lost 6 bases and the V segment lost 1 base, leaving 2 bases of the junction unmatched. This CDR3 is CASSLRGTSGDTQYF. The CDR3 DNA reads as TGTGCCAGCAGCTTAAGGGGGACTAGCGGGGATACGCAGTATTTT.

The rearrangement links TRBV29-1 to TRBJ2-3; 7 nucleotides line up with TRBD1. The CDR3 extends over 11 amino acids. From germline, CDR1 is SQVTM and CDR2 ANQGSEA. V trimming: 6 bases; J trimming: 5 bases; junction bases outside the gene matches: 2. CDR3 nucleotide sequence: TGCAGCGTGCACAGGGGAGATACGCAGTATTTT. It translates to CSVHRGDTQYF.

This clone was observed a handful of times. This chain joins TRBV7-2 and TRBJ2-7; D is unresolved. The CDR3 sequence is 14 residues long. V was cut by 2 bases and J by 0 bases, with 8 bases left in between. Germline CDR1 reads SGHTA; CDR2 reads FQGNSA. The CDR3 bases are TGTGCCAGCAGCTTACAAACGAGCTCCTACGAGCAGTACTTC. Protein: CASSLQTSSYEQYF.

The chain uses TRBV9 and TRBJ2-7; D possibly corresponds to TRBD1 (5 bases). V was clipped by 4 bases and J by 5 bases, with 19 bases between them. Germline CDR1 is SGDLS and CDR2 is YYNGEE. The CDR3 totals 15 residues. The CDR3 here is CASSPRRGLSDEQYF. The CDR3 nucleotides are TGTGCCAGCAGCCCGAGAAGGGGCCTTTCAGACGAGCAGTACTTC.

The CDR3 reads CAWSAGTANYGYTF. CDR3 nucleotide sequence: TGTGCCTGGAGTGCTGGGACAGCCAACTATGGCTACACCTTC. The V gene is TRBV30, the J gene TRBJ1-2; 7 positions match TRBD1. The CDR3 runs to 14 residues. The V and J ends lost 1 base and 2 bases, in that order; junction bases with no gene match: 4. CDR1 is GTSNPN and CDR2 is SVGIG in the germline V gene (reference sequence).

The chain recombines TRBV5-6 with TRBJ1-2; a weak D match, TRBD1 (5 bases). V gave up 0 bases and J gave up 6 bases, with 6 bases separating them. Germline lookup yields CDR1 SGHDT and CDR2 YYEEEE. The CDR3 has 12 residues. The CDR3, as DNA: TGTGCCAGCAGCTTGGACAGGAATGGCTACACCTTC. This translates into CASSLDRNGYTF.

This clone has just a few counts. The rearrangement uses TRBV5-4 and TRBJ2-7; TRBD1 is a possible D gene (6 bases). CDR3 size: 14 residues. Trimming left V 3 bases short and J 1 base short, with 11 bases between. In germline, CDR1 is SGHNT, CDR2 YYREEE (reference sequence). CDR3 in DNA: TGTGCCAGCAGCTCCACAGGGAGATCCTACGAGCAGTACTTC. Protein sequence: CASSSTGRSYEQYF.

This chain links TRBV6-6 with TRBJ1-2; 7 nucleotides match TRBD1. The V and J ends lost 2 bases and 8 bases, in that order; junction bases with no gene match: 8. CDR3 length: 14 amino acids. CDR1 and CDR2 (germline): MNHNY, SVGAGI (reference sequence). The CDR3 bases are TGTGCCAGCAGTTACACGGAGACAGGGCAAGGCTACACCTTC. Translated: CASSYTETGQGYTF.